The rows below give T cell receptor beta chains drawn from one sample of a study of OX40 agonist ivuxolimab in advanced cancers. Profiled with immunoSEQ multiplex PCR; TCRdb holds only in-frame clones, not every one. The data contain about 70,000 clones, approximately 90% of them singletons. The specimen comprised CD4+ or CD8+ T cells sorted from blood, sampled in a trial of the OX40 agonist ivuxolimab. Receptors originate from an adult with an advanced solid tumor such as melanoma, head and neck, liver or kidney cancer. Each CDR3 is given with its conserved first and last residue. Each record gives: V gene, J gene, CDR3 length, CDR3 protein.

v_gene: TRBV5-1; j_gene: NA; len: 15; CDR3aa: CASAPGTSGSYEQYF
v_gene: TRBV11-3; j_gene: TRBJ1-1; len: 13; CDR3aa: CASSPLGGTEAFF
v_gene: TRBV4-3; j_gene: TRBJ2-3; len: 17; CDR3aa: CASSQDHMRPPRDTQYF
v_gene: TRBV6-1; j_gene: TRBJ1-1; len: 14; CDR3aa: CASSERFMNTEAFF
v_gene: TRBV6-1; j_gene: TRBJ2-2; len: 14; CDR3aa: CASSAHAGAGELFF
v_gene: TRBV5-6; j_gene: TRBJ1-1; len: 13; CDR3aa: CASSYLTVNEAFF
v_gene: TRBV6-1; j_gene: TRBJ1-4; len: 16; CDR3aa: CASSERPGTGDEKLFF
v_gene: TRBV6-1; j_gene: TRBJ1-4; len: 14; CDR3aa: CASSRTGGNEKLFF
v_gene: TRBV6-4; j_gene: TRBJ1-2; len: 13; CDR3aa: CASRMTVTEGYTF
v_gene: TRBV14; j_gene: TRBJ2-7; len: 14; CDR3aa: CASSETGGTYEQYF
v_gene: TRBV19; j_gene: TRBJ2-7; len: 16; CDR3aa: CASSTTPGQISYEQYF
v_gene: TRBV6-1; j_gene: TRBJ2-7; len: 13; CDR3aa: CASRDLSTDEQYF
v_gene: TRBV10-3; j_gene: TRBJ2-2; len: 15; CDR3aa: CAISGGGTNTGELFF
v_gene: TRBV2; j_gene: TRBJ1-2; len: 12; CDR3aa: CASSEDPYGYTF
v_gene: TRBV19; j_gene: TRBJ2-7; len: 14; CDR3aa: CASSPGQGLHEQYF
v_gene: TRBV27; j_gene: TRBJ2-7; len: 15; CDR3aa: CASSLSRTGVYEQYF
v_gene: TRBV19; j_gene: TRBJ2-7; len: 12; CDR3aa: CATRNTGHEQYF
v_gene: TRBV5-1; j_gene: TRBJ2-6; len: 14; CDR3aa: CASTSGSGANVLTF
v_gene: TRBV7-9; j_gene: TRBJ1-1; len: 13; CDR3aa: CASSLVAGTEAFF
v_gene: TRBV7-2; j_gene: TRBJ1-1; len: 16; CDR3aa: CASSFGIQGANTEAFF
v_gene: TRBV10-3; j_gene: TRBJ2-7; len: 16; CDR3aa: CAISEVRAGAAYEQYF